The clone carrying this TCR beta chain has only a few counts. This specimen belongs to a study of T cells in Graves' hyperthyroidism and ophthalmopathy. Amplified TCR beta CDR3 regions derived from RNA transcripts. The primer set for the first-round RT-PCR of the TCR CDR3 was HTBI. One entry per CDR3 protein results from TCRdb running MiXCR on the multiplex PCR reads. The data hold 300,000 to 400,000 distinct CDR3 sequences, with around a fifth observed a single time. V gave up 5 bases and J gave up 8 bases, with 8 bases separating them. Germline V CDR1 and CDR2: SGHRS, YFSETQ. This CDR3 has 11 residues.

The chain combines TRBV5-1 with TRBJ2-1; D call uncertain. This receptor was obtained from a woman between 50 and 59 years old with Graves' hyperthyroidism. The sample taken for sequencing was blood. The CDR3 reads CASRVGDEQFF. The CDR3 DNA reads as TGCGCCAGCAGGGTAGGCGATGAGCAGTTCTTC.